The T cell receptor (beta chain) described here comes from a study of early T cells in non-severe SARS-CoV-2 infection. Study overall: Chains were not paired, and sequencing was done on bulk RNA from unsorted whole blood.

Trimming stripped 10 bases from V and 9 bases from J, with 12 bases between. There are 10 residues in the CDR3. Germline CDR1 and CDR2: SEHNR and FQNEAQ (reference sequence). cDNA molecules, individually, were tagged with unique molecular identifiers. In TCRdb, the 5' RACE reads were re-called with MiXCR into one record per CDR3 protein. The sample gives approximately 50,000 distinct CDR3 sequences, around a tenth of which show up once; around 14% is in the top ten. This clonotype was seen many times. This clonotype was sampled from an adult who was a healthcare worker with PCR-confirmed SARS-CoV-2 infection or an uninfected control (not recorded which). The sample was whole blood. J is TRBJ1-1 and V is TRBV7-9, with D maybe TRBD1 (6 bases). This CDR3 reads CATTGNKAFF. DNA of the CDR3: TGTGCCACCACAGGGAACAAAGCTTTCTTT.